This T cell receptor (beta chain) was profiled in a study of long-term antiretroviral therapy in people with HIV. Study as a whole: Collection dates of the earliest samples fall about a decade before the 2015 immediate-ART recommendation.

At the survey level, the v3.0 immunoSEQ assay was run. Clones were read by immunoSEQ multiplex PCR, and TCRdb kept only the in-frame ones, dropping some. Of around 20,000 clones in the sample, more than 80% were seen once. CDR3 size: 12 residues. The V gene's germline CDR1 is SGHDT and CDR2 YYEEEE. Trimming cost V 4 bases and J 5 bases; bases outside gene matches: 1. PBMC samples from each donor numbered at least one pre-ART and at least two post-ART. In the United States, treatment was given to all participants with HIV. The study, taken as a whole, reports: Dominating the repertoire at all time points were the clones that expanded before ART.

This clone has just one count. Its antigen is unidentified. This TCR was recovered from a woman between 18 and 29 years old with HIV. Sequences were derived from unsorted PBMCs, sampled 0.6 years after starting antiretroviral therapy. The chain couples TRBV5-6 to TRBJ1-1, with 8 bases identical to TRBD1. The CDR3 DNA follows: TGTGCCAGCAGCCACAGGGGGACTGAAGCTTTCTTT. Protein product: CASSHRGTEAFF.